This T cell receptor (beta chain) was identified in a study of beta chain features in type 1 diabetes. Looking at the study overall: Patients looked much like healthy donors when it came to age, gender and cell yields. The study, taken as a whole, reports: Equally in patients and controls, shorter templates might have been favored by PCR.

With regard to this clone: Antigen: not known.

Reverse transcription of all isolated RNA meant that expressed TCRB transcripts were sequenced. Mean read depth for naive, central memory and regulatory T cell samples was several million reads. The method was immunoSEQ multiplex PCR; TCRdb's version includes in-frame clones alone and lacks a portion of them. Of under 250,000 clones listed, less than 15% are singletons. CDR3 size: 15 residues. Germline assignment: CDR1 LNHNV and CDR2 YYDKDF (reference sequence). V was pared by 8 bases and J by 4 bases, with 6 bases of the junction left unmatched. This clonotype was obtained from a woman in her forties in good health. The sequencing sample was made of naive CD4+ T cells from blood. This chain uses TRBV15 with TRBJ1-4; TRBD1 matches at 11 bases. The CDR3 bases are TGTGCCACCCGGGACAGGGGGGTCCTTAATGAAAAACTGTTTTTT. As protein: CATRDRGVLNEKLFF.